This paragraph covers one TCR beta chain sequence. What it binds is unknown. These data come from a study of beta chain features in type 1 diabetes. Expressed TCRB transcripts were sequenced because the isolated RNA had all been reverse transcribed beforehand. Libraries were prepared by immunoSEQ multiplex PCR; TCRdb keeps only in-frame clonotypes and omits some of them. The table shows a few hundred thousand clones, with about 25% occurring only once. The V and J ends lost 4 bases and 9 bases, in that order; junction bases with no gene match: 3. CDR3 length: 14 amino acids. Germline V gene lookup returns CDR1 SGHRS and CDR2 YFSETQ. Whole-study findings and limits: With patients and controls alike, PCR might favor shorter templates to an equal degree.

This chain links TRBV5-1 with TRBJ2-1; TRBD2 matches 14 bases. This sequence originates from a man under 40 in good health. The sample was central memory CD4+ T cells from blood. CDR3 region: CASSAGLAGGEQFF. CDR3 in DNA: TGCGCCAGCAGCGCCGGACTAGCGGGAGGTGAGCAGTTCTTC.